This TCR beta chain was sequenced during a study of OX40 agonist ivuxolimab in advanced cancers. Peripheral blood came from all dose cohorts at three timepoints. Turning to this clone: What it binds is unknown.

Study-level points and caveats: The CD4+ and CD8+ T cells in the blood had expanded clonally by week 6 at 0.1 to 3.0 mg/kg. Averaging showed that CD8+ T cells had more expanded clones than CD4+ did.

The CDR3 is 12 amino acids. Generated by immunoSEQ multiplex PCR, the TCRdb table keeps only in-frame clones and is missing some. The sample gives some 60,000 clones, about 85% of which show up once; 0.3% to 0.35% is in the top ten. This sequence joins TRBV21-1 and TRBJ1-4. TRBV21-1 counts as a pseudogene. The sequencing here drew on CD4+ or CD8+ T cells sorted from blood, taken in a trial of the OX40 agonist ivuxolimab. The TCR sequence derives from an adult with an advanced solid tumor such as melanoma, head and neck, liver or kidney cancer. In DNA, the CDR3 is TGTGCCAGCAGGCGGATAAGTGAAAAACTGTTTTTT. Its translation is CASRRISEKLFF.